The 27 T cell receptor beta chains reported below all come from one sample, sequenced in a study of T-cell reconstitution after alpha-beta-depleted transplantation in children. Preparation of the TCRbeta library involved a method that used unique molecular identifiers. TCRdb itself ran the PCR reads through MiXCR, one entry per CDR3 protein. Among around 450,000 distinct CDR3 sequences, under 12% were seen once, and the ten largest hold 2%. The sample here was PBMCs, taken before TCRalphabeta/CD19-depleted stem cell transplant. The receptors were gathered from a child aged 2-15 years with inherited bone marrow failure, due to receive a stem cell transplant.

This clonotype has at least ten counts. The chain combines TRBV7-2 with TRBJ2-3, with 7 bases lining up with TRBD1. Germline-derived CDR1 and CDR2 are SGHTA and FQGNSA. The CDR3 has 15 amino acids. With V trimmed by 2 bases and J by 2 bases, 4 bases remained unmatched. DNA of the CDR3: TGTGCCAGCAGCTTACTCGGGACAGTCACAGATACGCAGTATTTT. Residues: CASSLLGTVTDTQYF.

This clonotype was recorded at least ten times. The rearrangement links TRBV20-1 to TRBJ2-3, with D perhaps matching TRBD2 (6 bases). In germline, CDR1 is DFQATT, CDR2 SNEGSKA (reference sequence). Deletions cut 5 bases from V and 1 base from J, with 13 bases between. The CDR3 loop spans 14 amino acids. The CDR3 DNA reads as TGCAGTGCTGAGGTCGGGGGTCGCACAGATACGCAGTATTTT. Translating gives CSAEVGGRTDTQYF.

The sample holds many counts of this clonotype. The gene calls are TRBV4-3 and TRBJ1-5; D not certain. CDR1 LGHNA and CDR2 YSLEER come from the germline V gene. The CDR3 contains 13 residues. Trimming took 1 base from V and 5 from J, leaving 6 bases between them. This CDR3 reads CASSQGVDQPQHF. CDR3 sequence (DNA): TGCGCCAGCAGCCAAGGCGTAGATCAGCCCCAGCATTTT.

This clonotype was recorded at least ten times. The chain carries TRBV29-1 and TRBJ1-1; tentative D call: TRBD1 (5 bases). The CDR3 length is 14 residues. Germline assignment: CDR1 SQVTM and CDR2 ANQGSEA. V was pared by 0 bases and J by 1 base, with 9 bases between. The CDR3: CSVEDSGRNTEAFF. CDR3 coding DNA: TGCAGCGTTGAAGACTCAGGGAGGAACACTGAAGCTTTCTTT.

The V and J genes are TRBV4-2 and TRBJ2-1, with a tentative D call TRBD2 (6 bases). The germline V gene has CDR1 LGHNA and CDR2 YNFKEQ. The CDR3 covers 17 residues. V was trimmed by 4 bases and J by 0 bases, leaving 16 bases between them. CDR3 sequence (DNA): TGTGCCAGCAGCCGAACCCTCCGGGGGAACTCCTACAATGAGCAGTTCTTC. Its translation is CASSRTLRGNSYNEQFF.

This clonotype was seen at least ten times. The chain joins TRBV6-2 or TRBV6-3 to TRBJ2-1; 10 positions match TRBD2. The CDR3 loop spans 15 amino acids. The junction had 6 bases not matched to a gene; V was cut back by 1 base and J by 9 bases. The germline V gene encodes CDR1 MNHEY and CDR2 SVGEGT. CDR3 sequence (DNA): TGTGCCAGCAGTTACTTTGCTAGCGGGAGAGCTGAGCAGTTCTTC. Protein sequence: CASSYFASGRAEQFF.

This clonotype showed up many times. The chain recombines TRBV27 with TRBJ1-2; 7 bases are shared with TRBD1. V lost 5 bases and J lost 4; bases outside the gene matches: 4. Germline values: CDR1 MNHEY, CDR2 SMNVEV (reference sequence). CDR3 length: 13 amino acids. This chain's CDR3 is CASSGTAGYGYTF. Written as DNA, the CDR3 is TGTGCCAGCAGTGGGACAGCGGGCTATGGCTACACCTTC.

In this sample, this clonotype turned up many times. The chain employs TRBV12-3 or TRBV12-4 and TRBJ2-1; either TRBD1 or TRBD2 may fit D (8 bases each). V was pared by 4 bases and J by 2 bases, with 21 bases between. The CDR3 runs to 18 residues. CDR3 protein: CASSSTGVAGGTYNEQFF. CDR3 sequence (DNA): TGTGCCAGCAGTTCGACAGGGGTCGCGGGAGGAACCTACAATGAGCAGTTCTTC.

This clonotype was counted a few times. The CDR3 sequence is CASSYSLKNSAYEQYF. The CDR3 nucleotides read TGTGCCAGCAGTTACTCGCTCAAAAACTCCGCCTACGAGCAGTACTTC. The gene calls are TRBV6-2 or TRBV6-3 and TRBJ2-7; no clear D gene. Germline values: CDR1 MNHEY, CDR2 SVGEGT. This CDR3 has 16 amino acids. Trimming removed 0 bases at V and 2 bases at J, with 14 bases between.

This clonotype was picked up many times. The chain joins TRBV9 to TRBJ1-1; D unresolved. In germline, CDR1 is SGDLS, CDR2 YYNGEE. Trimming cost V 4 bases and J 3 bases, with 13 bases left between them. The CDR3 is 14 amino acids. CDR3 amino acids: CASSLIPTYTEAFF. CDR3 coding DNA: TGTGCCAGCAGCCTAATCCCCACGTACACTGAAGCTTTCTTT.

Turning to this clonotype: This sequence may be a read error, since a much larger clone differs from it by one base. The V gene is TRBV4-3, the J gene TRBJ2-7; 7 bases map to TRBD2. The germline V gene encodes CDR1 LGHNA and CDR2 YSLEER. Losses at the gene ends were 8 bases for V and 1 base for J; bases not matched to a gene: 11. This CDR3 is built from 15 residues. CDR3 coding DNA: TGCGCCAGCCGGACTGGTCTAGCGGCATCCTACGAGCAGTACTTC. Translation gives CASRTGLAASYEQYF.

This clonotype has a count of ten or more. The V call is TRBV29-1, the J call TRBJ2-7, with D possibly being TRBD2 (6 bases). The V end lost 5 bases, the J end lost 2 bases, and 16 bases lay between the germline ends. The CDR3 loop spans 14 amino acids. From germline, CDR1 is SQVTM and CDR2 ANQGSEA. As DNA, the CDR3 is TGCAGCGTTAAGGGCGGGACTCTGACCTACGAGCAGTACTTC. Its translation: CSVKGGTLTYEQYF.

This clonotype was counted a few times. The J gene is TRBJ2-1, the V gene TRBV5-1; 8 bases fit TRBD2. In germline, CDR1 is SGHRS, CDR2 YFSETQ. The CDR3 loop spans 15 amino acids. With 0 bases clipped from V and 6 bases from J, the junction kept 5 bases outside the gene matches. CDR3: CASSLGGLGINEQFF. Written as DNA, the CDR3 is TGCGCCAGCAGCTTGGGGGGACTAGGAATCAATGAGCAGTTCTTC.

This clonotype was counted ten times or more. The V call is TRBV20-1, the J call TRBJ1-1; TRBD1 matches 11 bases. CDR1 is DFQATT, CDR2 SNEGSKA, per germline (reference sequence). Unmatched junction bases numbered 4, after V lost 6 bases and J lost 1 base. This CDR3 spans 14 amino acids. The chain's CDR3 is CSAGQGAGNTEAFF. The CDR3 DNA reads as TGCAGTGCCGGACAGGGGGCTGGGAACACTGAAGCTTTCTTT.

The V gene is TRBV19, the J gene TRBJ1-5, with no clear D. V was pared by 1 base and J by 9 bases, with 7 bases between. CDR1 is LNHDA, CDR2 SQIVND, per germline (reference sequence). The CDR3 has 12 amino acids. The CDR3: CASSIGGSPQHF. In DNA form, the CDR3 reads TGTGCCAGTAGTATAGGGGGTTCGCCCCAGCATTTT.

There are many counts of this clonotype. This chain connects TRBV4-1 to TRBJ1-1, with D possibly TRBD1 on 5 matching bases. The germline V and J ends were trimmed by 1 base and 6 bases, with 12 bases remaining between them. The germline CDR1 and CDR2 sequences are MGHRA and YSYEKL. The CDR3 is made up of 14 amino acids. The CDR3 region is CASSQGRGWAEAFF. The CDR3 coding sequence is TGCGCCAGCAGCCAAGGAAGGGGATGGGCTGAAGCTTTCTTT.

Ten or more counts support this clonotype. The chain employs TRBV20-1 and TRBJ2-3; D unresolved. This CDR3 is 15 amino acids long. V shed 4 bases and J shed 0 bases, with 14 bases lying between them. Germline CDR1 reads DFQATT; CDR2 reads SNEGSKA (reference sequence). CDR3 in amino acids: CSATPFRKSTDTQYF. The DNA for the CDR3 is TGCAGTGCTACCCCCTTTCGGAAAAGCACAGATACGCAGTATTTT.

There are many counts of this clonotype. V gene TRBV29-1 combines with J gene TRBJ2-3; the match to TRBD2 covers 11 bases. The CDR3 length is 14 residues. Germline CDR1 SQVTM, CDR2 ANQGSEA. Trimming took 5 bases from V and 6 from J; bases not matched to a gene: 7. DNA of the CDR3: TGCAGCGTTAACGTAGCGGGAGGGCCCGATACGCAGTATTTT. Translation gives CSVNVAGGPDTQYF.

This chain links TRBV12-3 or TRBV12-4 with TRBJ2-2; TRBD1 or TRBD2 may be the D gene (7 bases each). This CDR3 is 18 amino acids long. V was shortened by 6 bases and J by 0 bases, with 20 bases between the two germline ends. As DNA, the CDR3 is TGTGCCAGCAGCCGGGGTCGGTCAGGGGGGGCGAACACCGGGGAGCTGTTTTTT. Translation: CASSRGRSGGANTGELFF.

This clonotype was counted only a few times. The V and J genes are TRBV3-1 and TRBJ2-7, with 7 bases lining up with TRBD1. This CDR3 comprises 15 residues. Trimming removed 1 base from V and 2 bases from J; junction bases left unmatched: 5. Per germline, CDR1 LGHDT and CDR2 YNNKEL (reference sequence). The CDR3 DNA reads TGTGCCAGCAGCCAAGCCGGGACAGAAACCTACGAGCAGTACTTC. This encodes CASSQAGTETYEQYF.

This clonotype was detected many times. This chain connects TRBV5-1 to TRBJ2-3; D could derive from TRBD1 or TRBD2 (6 bases each). The CDR3 contains 16 residues. Per germline, CDR1 SGHRS and CDR2 YFSETQ. V gave up 1 base and J gave up 3 bases, with 15 bases separating them. CDR3 sequence: CASSLTRGGGTDTQYF. The CDR3 coding sequence is TGCGCCAGCAGCTTGACCCGCGGAGGGGGGACAGATACGCAGTATTTT.

This clonotype has at least ten counts. The chain has TRBV2 and TRBJ2-5; D gene uncertain. The V end was cut by 2 bases, the J end by 13 bases, with 11 bases between. This CDR3 has 11 residues. Germline CDR1 and CDR2: SNHLY and FYNNEI. CDR3 protein: CASSEKRVRYF. The CDR3 DNA reads as TGTGCCAGCAGTGAAAAGAGAGTTAGGTACTTC.

This clonotype was counted ten times or more. The chain is built from TRBV7-9 and TRBJ2-5; possibly TRBD2 for D (5 bases). The CDR3 extends over 13 amino acids. Per germline, CDR1 SEHNR and CDR2 FQNEAQ (reference sequence). V lost 5 bases and J lost 2, with 9 bases in between. The CDR3 DNA reads as TGTGCCAGCAGCAATGGACTGCAAGAGACCCAGTACTTC. It yields the protein CASSNGLQETQYF.

The rearrangement uses TRBV30 and TRBJ1-1, with TRBD1 as a possible D gene (5 bases). V dropped 3 bases and J dropped 2 bases, with 10 bases sitting between them. Germline values: CDR1 GTSNPN, CDR2 SVGIG (reference sequence). The CDR3 is made up of 13 amino acids. The CDR3 loop is CAWSSGSNTEAFF. The CDR3, as DNA: TGTGCCTGGAGCTCAGGGTCAAACACTGAAGCTTTCTTT.

This clonotype was seen at least ten times. The CDR3 DNA follows: TGTGCCAGCAGCCTGGGGCCAGTGGGATCAGATACGCAGTATTTT. Amino acids: CASSLGPVGSDTQYF. The V call is TRBV7-2, the J call TRBJ2-3; perhaps TRBD1 as D (5 bases). V gave up 5 bases and J gave up 4 bases, with 16 bases separating them. Germline CDR1 SGHTA, CDR2 FQGNSA. The CDR3 runs 15 residues.

Notes on this clonotype: This sequence may be a read error, since a much larger clone differs from it by one base. The CDR3 loop is CSVTGDRYEQYF. CDR3 coding DNA: TGCAGCGTCACAGGGGATCGGTACGAGCAGTACTTC. This chain links TRBV29-1 with TRBJ2-7; 7 positions match TRBD1. Germline V gene sequence: CDR1 SQVTM, CDR2 ANQGSEA. The CDR3 is 12 residues long. V lost 6 bases and J lost 4; bases outside the gene matches: 6.

Turning to this clonotype: Possible read error: a much larger clone is one base away. The V call is TRBV28, the J call TRBJ2-7; 9 bases align to TRBD1. Trimming took 1 base from V and 1 from J; bases not matched to a gene: 8. The germline gives CDR1 MDHEN, CDR2 SYDVKM. The length of the CDR3 is 17 residues. In DNA form, the CDR3 reads TGTGCCAGCAGTTTATTCAAAACGGGACAGGGATCCTACGAGCAGTACTTC. Its translation: CASSLFKTGQGSYEQYF.